This TCR beta chain appears in the sequencing data of a study of Ad26.COV2.S vaccination and SARS-CoV-2 variants (dated by TCRdb to the early 2020s). Notes on the research overall: Vaccine-arm donors were drawn from COV1001, a multicentre, randomized, double-blind, placebo-controlled phase I-IIa trial of Ad26.COV2.S in healthy adults. Participants in the trial were split at random into five groups of five each, receiving low-dose or high-dose Ad26.COV2.S once or twice, or else placebo on both occasions. Investigators did not know the trial group allocation while performing experiments and assessing outcomes. TCRbeta repertoire sequencing was used to assess the specificity and breadth of SARS-CoV-2-reactive T cell receptors after Ad26.COV2.S vaccination. A total of approximately 30 samples were included in the TCR-sequenced set, comprising approximately 20 Ad26.COV2.S vaccine recipients, 5 placebo recipients and 8 SARS-CoV-2 convalescent individuals. Dosing of Ad26.COV2.S was intramuscular, at either 5x10^10 or 1x10^11 viral particles, delivered as one shot or as two shots spaced 56 days apart.

The treatment or condition label, read with the paper, signifies: 15 to 20 received Ad26.COV2.S at low or high dose, single or two shots; 5 received placebo; per-sample allocation not given. For vaccine and placebo recipients, repertoires were sequenced using samples collected on day 63 after the first injection. In Cohort 1b, about 25 adults aged 18-55 years were enrolled at a single site in Boston, USA, between 29 July and 7 August 2020. Ad26.COV2.S was a replication-incompetent adenovirus type 26 vector that expressed a prefusion-stabilized SARS-CoV-2 spike protein derived from the original Wuhan strain. What the research found in general, with its limitations: After vaccination, spike-specific CD8+ and CD4+ T cell responses were reported to show substantial breadth. Higher spike-specific TCR breadth was observed in Ad26.COV2.S recipients than in placebo recipients (P = 0.0014). Vaccine and placebo recipients had comparable non-spike TCR breadth, which fits with the vaccine containing only spike. The study lacked the statistical power to compare responses across vaccine doses or regimens. The authors noted that total T cell responses may have been underestimated by the TCR breadth and depth analyses.

The immunoSEQ Assay was the method used to sequence TCRbeta CDR3 regions. After extraction, genomic DNA underwent amplification by bias-controlled multiplex PCR, followed by high-throughput sequencing. Per the original workflow: Collapsing and filtering of sequences were performed to quantify the absolute abundance of each unique TCRbeta CDR3 region. T cell fraction was estimated by normalization of TCRbeta template counts to usable DNA, with usable DNA being measured through amplification of reference genes present in all nucleated cells. Repertoire TCRs were annotated as SARS-CoV-2-specific by exact matching of V gene, CDR3 amino acid sequence and J gene to a known reactive TCR set. The reference SARS-CoV-2 TCR set was obtained from MIRA and was filtered for enrichment in COVID-19-positive ImmuneCODE repertoires, whereby public or cross-reactive TCRs were removed. Using the MIRA antigens, annotated TCRs were further analysed by specific ORF or by position within an ORF. Breadth was defined as annotated unique rearrangements over total unique productive rearrangements; depth was the summed frequency of those rearrangements. Group comparisons of TCR breadth used two-sided Wilcoxon rank-sum tests. What TCRdb holds here is the immuneACCESS table cut down to in-frame rearrangements. Part of the clones is not present; checked against another copy, under half of the missing clones reflect an unresolved V gene, and the others are unexplained. Clone size and V and J calls were adopted from that table, with D and trimming inferred from the DNA. This sample has fewer than 400,000 clones in its table, and 85% to 90% of those were observed once. 5.5% of the sample goes to the ten largest clones.

Notes on this clone: Its binding antigen is unknown. No qualities accompany the bases; no much larger clone lies one base away. The same CDR3 arises from other DNA sequences in this sample as well.

The CDR3 measures 13 amino acids from cysteine to phenylalanine. The sequence is cut down to CDR3 DNA, 39 bases in frame from base 1. CDR1 and CDR2 are drawn from the germline V gene (reference sequence): LGHDT, YNNKEL. A distance of 6 bases separates the germline ends of V and J, which lose 3 bases and 1 base respectively. The sequence was collected from a person between 18 and 60 years old who received the Ad26.COV2.S COVID-19 vaccine or a placebo. The sequencing used peripheral blood, collected in a trial of Ad26.COV2.S vaccine versus placebo. The chain is encoded by TRBV3-1 (or the pseudogene TRBV3-2) joined to TRBJ1-1, with the D gene too uncertain to name. The CDR3 protein: CASSQGPNTEAFF. In nucleotide form, the sequence is TGTGCCAGCAGCCAGGGCCCGAACACTGAAGCTTTCTTT.